This paragraph covers one T cell receptor beta chain sequence. Antigen specificity is unknown. This CDR3 spans 12 amino acids. The V gene lost 5 bases and the J gene lost 10 bases, with 12 bases spanning the gap. CDR1 is ENHRY, CDR2 SYGVKD, per germline. This sample stems from a study of cytomegalovirus exposure and HLA in healthy donors. Study outcomes and limitations: Across HLA loci, a later analysis found differing TCR association rates, with DRB1 most and HLA-C fewest.

Primers for the PCR totalled 60 Vbeta and 13 Jbeta. In the original workflow: Roughly 83 million unique TCR beta chains, some 9.9 million of them shared, were counted by a later analysis. Sequencing was performed with immunoSEQ multiplex PCR; in TCRdb, only in-frame clones are kept and a portion is missing. The V and J calls and clone size were taken over from that table, and D and trimming were inferred from the DNA. The sample totals over 120,000 clones. This chain joins TRBV10-3 and TRBJ2-1; a possible D gene is TRBD1 (6 bases). This TCR derives from a male donor in good health and CMV-seronegative. What was sequenced was PBMCs. CDR3 loop: CAISPAGAEQFF. The CDR3 bases are TGTGCCATCAGTCCGGCAGGGGCCGAGCAGTTCTTC.